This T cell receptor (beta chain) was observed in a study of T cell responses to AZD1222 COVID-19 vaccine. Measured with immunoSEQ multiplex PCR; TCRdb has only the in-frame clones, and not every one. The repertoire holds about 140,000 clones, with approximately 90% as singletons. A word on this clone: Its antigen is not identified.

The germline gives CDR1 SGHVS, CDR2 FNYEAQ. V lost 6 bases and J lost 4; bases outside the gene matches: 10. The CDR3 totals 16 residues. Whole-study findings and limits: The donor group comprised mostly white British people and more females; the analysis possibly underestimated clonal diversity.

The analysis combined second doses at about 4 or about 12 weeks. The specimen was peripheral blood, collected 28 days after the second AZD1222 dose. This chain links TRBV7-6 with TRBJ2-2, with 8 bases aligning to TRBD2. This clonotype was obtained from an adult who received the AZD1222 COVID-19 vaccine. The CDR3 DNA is TGTGCCAGCAGGCGAATTAGCGGGGAAGGCACCGGGGAGCTGTTTTTT. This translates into CASRRISGEGTGELFF.